Following are 20 T cell receptor beta chains from one sample sequenced in a study of human T cells and chemical hapten exposure. TCRdb fed the RACE reads into MiXCR, producing one record per CDR3 protein. The sample lists about 82,000 distinct CDR3 sequences; over 10% were seen once. Documented time point: patch test 3, about 24 weeks after DPC sensitization. Regarding treatment: therapeutic diphenylcyclopropenone sensitization with weekly scalp DPC. The sample in question was whole blood, obtained in connection with sensitization to the hapten diphenylcyclopropenone (DPC). All receptors come from a woman aged 45-59 years with alopecia areata. Some clones in this sample may be carry-over from other donors' samples.

This clonotype was observed many times. The rearrangement links TRBV3-1 to TRBJ1-4; D gene uncertain. CDR1 and CDR2 from the germline V gene are LGHDT and YNNKEL (reference sequence). This CDR3 is 14 amino acids long. The V and J ends lost 2 bases and 4 bases respectively, with 8 bases between them. In nucleotides, the CDR3 is TGTGCCAGCAGCCAACGAAGCCATAATGAAAAACTGTTTTTT. Translating gives CASSQRSHNEKLFF.

The CDR3 protein is CAISESVAGANVLTF. In nucleotides, the CDR3 is TGTGCCATCAGTGAGTCGGTAGCTGGGGCCAACGTCCTGACTTTC. The chain combines TRBV10-3 with TRBJ2-6; no firm D call. This CDR3 has 15 residues. Germline values: CDR1 ENHRY, CDR2 SYGVKD. V lost 0 bases and J 2 bases, leaving 5 bases between the germline ends.

This clonotype was observed a handful of times. The chain couples TRBV6-5 to TRBJ2-1; tentatively, D is TRBD2 (5 bases). This CDR3 is built from 15 residues. Trimming removed 5 bases at V and 0 bases at J, with 11 bases between. Germline CDR1 and CDR2: MNHEY and SVGAGI. This chain's CDR3 is CASSLAPSSYNEQFF. The CDR3 DNA reads as TGTGCCAGCAGTCTAGCTCCGAGCTCCTACAATGAGCAGTTCTTC.

In its sample, this clonotype was seen many times. This chain links TRBV20-1 with TRBJ2-5, with D tentatively TRBD2 (6 bases). Germline V CDR1 and CDR2: DFQATT, SNEGSKA (reference sequence). The length of the CDR3 is 12 residues. The germline V and J ends were trimmed by 6 bases and 0 bases, with 8 bases remaining between them. CDR3 sequence: CSAAGYQETQYF. The CDR3 nucleotides are TGCAGTGCCGCGGGGTACCAAGAGACCCAGTACTTC.

This clonotype was observed at least ten times. The genes are TRBV20-1 and TRBJ2-3; D may match TRBD1 or TRBD2 (5 bases each). The germline gives CDR1 DFQATT, CDR2 SNEGSKA (reference sequence). The ends were cut back, 5 bases at V and 3 bases at J, with 15 bases in the middle. The CDR3 runs to 14 residues. The CDR3 spells CSAARVGATDTQYF. The CDR3 DNA is TGCAGTGCTGCGCGGGTTGGGGCAACAGATACGCAGTATTTT.

This clonotype has just a few counts. The DNA of the CDR3 is TGTGCCAGCAGCTTAGGTCGGCCAGCGCGCAATCAGCCCCAGCATTTT. This gives the protein CASSLGRPARNQPQHF. V and J are TRBV7-8 and TRBJ1-5; no definite D call. Trimming removed 1 base at V and 2 bases at J, with 12 bases between. The CDR3 covers 16 residues. Germline V gene data show CDR1 as SGHVS and CDR2 as FQNEAQ.

This clonotype was recorded a few times. The rearrangement joins TRBV18 to TRBJ2-1, with a possible D match to TRBD1 (7 bases). Germline CDR1 is KGHSH and CDR2 is LQKENI. This CDR3 region has 17 residues. Trimming left V 2 bases short and J 9 bases short, with 23 bases between. CDR3 in amino acids: CASSPKEGARLGSEQFF. DNA of the CDR3: TGTGCCAGCTCACCAAAGGAGGGGGCAAGACTAGGAAGTGAGCAGTTCTTC.

This clonotype occurred a few times. This clone may be a read error of a much larger clone one base away. The V call is TRBV7-8, the J call TRBJ2-1, with D unresolved. In germline, CDR1 is SGHVS, CDR2 FQNEAQ. V lost 0 bases and J 4 bases, leaving 7 bases between the germline ends. The CDR3 runs to 14 residues. CDR3 coding DNA: TGTGCCAGCAGCTTAGCGGGCGAGTACAATGAGCAGTTCTTC. Protein sequence: CASSLAGEYNEQFF. Looking up the rest from reference TRBV7-8 and TRBJ2-1 gives the full variable domain: GAGVSQSPRYKVAKRGQDVALRCDPISGHVSLFWYQQALGQGPEFLTYFQNEAQLDKSGLPSDRFFAERPEGSVSTLKIQRTQQEDSAVYLCASSLAGEYNEQFFGPGTRLTVL.

In this sample, this clonotype turned up a few times. The chain uses TRBV12-3 or TRBV12-4 and TRBJ2-3; D perhaps matches TRBD2 (6 bases). V was trimmed by 11 bases and J by 1 base, leaving 19 bases between them. CDR3 size: 15 residues. The CDR3 DNA is TGTGCCGTACAAAGCGCGGGCGGGGGCACAGATACGCAGTATTTT. Translated, it gives CAVQSAGGGTDTQYF.

CDR3 sequence reads: CASSPLAGNNEQFF. The CDR3 DNA sequence: TGTGCCAGCAGTCCCCTAGCGGGAAACAATGAGCAGTTCTTC. The chain carries TRBV3-1 and TRBJ2-1; 9 nucleotides agree with TRBD2. Germline CDR1 LGHDT, CDR2 YNNKEL (reference sequence). Trimming cost V 6 bases and J 5 bases; bases outside gene matches: 5. The CDR3 covers 14 residues.

This clonotype was recorded at least ten times. The chain joins TRBV12-3 or TRBV12-4 to TRBJ2-1; possibly TRBD2 for D (5 bases). Trimming cost V 5 bases and J 5 bases, with 10 bases left between them. CDR3 length equals 13 residues. CDR3 sequence: CASSSTRNNEQFF. Here the CDR3 DNA reads TGTGCCAGCAGTAGTACTAGAAACAATGAGCAGTTCTTC.

This clonotype was detected only a few times. The chain employs TRBV29-1 and TRBJ2-2; 10 nucleotides agree with TRBD2. V lost 5 bases, J lost 1 base, and 4 bases stayed unmatched. The CDR3 runs to 15 residues. Germline lookup yields CDR1 SQVTM and CDR2 ANQGSEA. The CDR3, as DNA: TGCAGCGTTCCCACTAGCGGGGTGAACACCGGGGAGCTGTTTTTT. As protein: CSVPTSGVNTGELFF.

This clonotype was seen ten or more times. CDR3 sequence reads: CASTYKREGYEQYF. CDR3 in DNA: TGTGCCAGCACGTATAAGCGGGAGGGGTACGAGCAGTACTTC. The V call is TRBV2, the J call TRBJ2-7; 10 nucleotides match TRBD2. The J segment lost 4 bases and the V segment lost 7 bases, leaving 7 bases of the junction unmatched. The germline CDR1 and CDR2 sequences are SNHLY and FYNNEI. This CDR3 spans 14 amino acids. The whole variable domain, filled in from reference TRBV2 and TRBJ2-7, reads EPEVTQTPSHQVTQMGQEVILRCVPISNHLYFYWYRQILGQKVEFLVSFYNNEISEKSEIFDDQFSVERPDGSNFTLKIRSTKLEDSAMYFCASTYKREGYEQYFGPGTRLTVT.

The rearrangement links TRBV30 to TRBJ2-3; 8 bases match TRBD2. CDR1 is GTSNPN, CDR2 SVGIG, per germline (reference sequence). After removal of 3 bases from V and 5 bases from J, the junction contained 4 bases not matched to a gene. This CDR3 spans 13 amino acids. DNA of the CDR3: TGTGCCTGGAGCGCGGGGGGCAGAGATACGCAGTATTTT. This sequence encodes CAWSAGGRDTQYF. Based on the CDR3 plus reference TRBV30 and TRBJ2-3, the full variable domain is SQTIHQWPATLVQPVGSPLSLECTVEGTSNPNLYWYRQAAGRGLQLLFYSVGIGQISSEVPQNLSASRPQDRQFILSSKKLLLSDSGFYLCAWSAGGRDTQYFGPGTRLTVL.

The sample holds many counts of this clonotype. The chain links TRBV9 to TRBJ2-3; D unresolved. The ends were cut back, 0 bases at V and 7 bases at J, with 6 bases in the middle. Germline loops: CDR1 SGDLS, CDR2 YYNGEE. The CDR3 consists of 12 residues. The CDR3 reads CASSVVENTQYF. The CDR3 bases are TGTGCCAGCAGCGTAGTGGAAAATACGCAGTATTTT.

This clonotype came up many times. Written as DNA, the CDR3 is TGCGCCAGCAGCTTGGGACTATCACAAGAGACCCAGTACTTC. As protein: CASSLGLSQETQYF. This chain links TRBV5-1 with TRBJ2-5, with TRBD2 as a possible D gene (5 bases). Germline CDR1 reads SGHRS; CDR2 reads YFSETQ. CDR3 length equals 14 residues. V was clipped by 0 bases and J by 2 bases, with 8 bases between them.

A few counts support this clonotype. This chain joins TRBV11-3 and TRBJ2-3; 7 positions match TRBD2. V shed 4 bases, J shed 4 bases, and the junction held 14 bases outside the gene matches. CDR3 length equals 17 residues. Germline V lookup: CDR1 SGHNT, CDR2 YENEEA. Written as DNA, the CDR3 is TGTGCCAGCAGCTCACCTTTTGCGGGAGAGAGTTCAGATACGCAGTATTTT. Protein: CASSSPFAGESSDTQYF.

This clonotype was seen many times. The chain uses TRBV9 and TRBJ2-5, with 10 bases that match TRBD2. This CDR3 spans 14 amino acids. V lost 4 bases and J lost 6; bases outside the gene matches: 6. Looked up from germline, CDR1 is SGDLS and CDR2 is YYNGEE. The CDR3 sequence is CASSTATSGQTQYF. CDR3 bases: TGTGCCAGCAGCACAGCGACTAGCGGGCAGACCCAGTACTTC.

This clonotype was found many times. This chain links TRBV7-7 with TRBJ2-7, with D maybe TRBD2 (5 bases). With 5 bases removed from V and 6 bases from J, the gap between germline ends came to 17 bases. This CDR3 is 14 amino acids long. In germline, CDR1 is SSHAT, CDR2 FNYEAQ (reference sequence). CDR3 sequence (DNA): TGTGCCAGCAGCACGTGGGCATCCCGGGGCGAGCAGTACTTC. Amino acid sequence: CASSTWASRGEQYF.

This clonotype has at least ten counts. The chain recombines TRBV30 with TRBJ2-3; D unresolved. The germline V and J ends were trimmed by 4 bases and 1 base, with 6 bases remaining between them. This CDR3 is 12 amino acids long. Per germline, CDR1 GTSNPN and CDR2 SVGIG (reference sequence). The CDR3 DNA reads TGTGCCTGGAATCGCGGCACAGATACGCAGTATTTT. This sequence encodes CAWNRGTDTQYF.